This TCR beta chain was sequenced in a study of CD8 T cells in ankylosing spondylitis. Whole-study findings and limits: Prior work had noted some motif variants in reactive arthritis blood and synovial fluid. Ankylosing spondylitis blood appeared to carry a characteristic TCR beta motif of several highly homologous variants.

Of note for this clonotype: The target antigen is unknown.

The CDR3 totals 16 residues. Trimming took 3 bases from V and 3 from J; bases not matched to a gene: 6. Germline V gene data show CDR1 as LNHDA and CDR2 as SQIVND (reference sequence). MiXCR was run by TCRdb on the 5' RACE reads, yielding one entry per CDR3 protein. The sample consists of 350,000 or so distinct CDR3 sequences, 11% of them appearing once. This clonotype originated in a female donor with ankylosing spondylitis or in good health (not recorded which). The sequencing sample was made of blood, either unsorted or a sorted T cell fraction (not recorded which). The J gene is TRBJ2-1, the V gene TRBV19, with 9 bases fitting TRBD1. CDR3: CASSISGTGYYNEQFF. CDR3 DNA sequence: TGTGCCAGTAGTATTTCCGGGACAGGGTACTACAATGAGCAGTTCTTC.